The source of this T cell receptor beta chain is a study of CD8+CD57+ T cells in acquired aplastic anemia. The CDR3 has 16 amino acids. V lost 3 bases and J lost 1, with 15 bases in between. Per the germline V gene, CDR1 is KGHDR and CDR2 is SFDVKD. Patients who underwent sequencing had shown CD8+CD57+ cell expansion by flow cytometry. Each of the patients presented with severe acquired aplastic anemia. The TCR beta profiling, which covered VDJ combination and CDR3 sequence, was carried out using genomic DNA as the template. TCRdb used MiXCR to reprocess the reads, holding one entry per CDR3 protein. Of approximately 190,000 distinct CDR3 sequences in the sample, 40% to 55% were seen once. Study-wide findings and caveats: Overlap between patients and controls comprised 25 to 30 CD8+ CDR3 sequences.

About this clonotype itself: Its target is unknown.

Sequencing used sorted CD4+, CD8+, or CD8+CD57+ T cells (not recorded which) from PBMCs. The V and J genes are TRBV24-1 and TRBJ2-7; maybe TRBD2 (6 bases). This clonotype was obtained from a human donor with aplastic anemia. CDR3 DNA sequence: TGTGCCACCAGTGATGGCGGGGCAGATAGGTCCTACGAGCAGTACTTC. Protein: CATSDGGADRSYEQYF.